This T cell receptor (beta chain) emerged from a study of response to subunit inactivated influenza vaccine. Study findings and constraints: Every seasonal influenza vaccination brings in few new T cells, the authors suggested.

For this clonotype: Its antigen is undetermined.

CDR1 and CDR2 (germline): SGHVS, FQNEAQ. V lost 3 bases and J 0 bases, leaving 11 bases between the germline ends. This CDR3 is 15 amino acids long. Using its own MiXCR run on the RT-PCR reads, TCRdb lists one record per CDR3 protein. The sample has about 520,000 distinct CDR3 sequences, roughly 25% seen once; the top ten hold around 2%. The TCR was taken from a man over 45 who received an inactivated influenza vaccine. Sequenced material: CD4+ T cells sorted from PBMCs, taken more than 4 days after vaccination. The chain recombines TRBV7-8 with TRBJ1-1; D gene unclear. The CDR3 sequence: CASSFGSGLNTEAFF. The CDR3 nucleotides are TGTGCCAGCAGCTTTGGTTCGGGATTGAACACTGAAGCTTTCTTT.